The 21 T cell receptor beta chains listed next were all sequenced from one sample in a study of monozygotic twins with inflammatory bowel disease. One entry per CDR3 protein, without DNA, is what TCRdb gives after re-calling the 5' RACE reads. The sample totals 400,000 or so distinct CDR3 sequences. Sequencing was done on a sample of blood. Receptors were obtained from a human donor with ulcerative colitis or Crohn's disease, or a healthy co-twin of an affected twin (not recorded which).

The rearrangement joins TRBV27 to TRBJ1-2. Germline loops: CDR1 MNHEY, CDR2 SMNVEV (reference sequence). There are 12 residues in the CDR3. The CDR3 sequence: CASRSTNYGYTF.

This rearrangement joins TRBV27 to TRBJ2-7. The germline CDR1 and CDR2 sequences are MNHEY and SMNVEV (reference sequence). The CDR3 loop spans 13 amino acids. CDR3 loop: CASSLTDSGEQYF.

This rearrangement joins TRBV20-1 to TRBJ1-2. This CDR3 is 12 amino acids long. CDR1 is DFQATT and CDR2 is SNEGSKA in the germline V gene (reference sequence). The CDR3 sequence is CSAYGVLYGYTF.

CDR3 residues: CAISAGRGTDTQYF. V and J are TRBV10-3 and TRBJ2-3. The CDR3 loop spans 14 amino acids. Germline CDR1 is ENHRY and CDR2 is SYGVKD.

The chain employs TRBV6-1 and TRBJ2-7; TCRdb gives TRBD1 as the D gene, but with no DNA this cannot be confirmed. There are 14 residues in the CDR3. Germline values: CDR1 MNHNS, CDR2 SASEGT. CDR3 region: CASRFGQGAYEQYF.

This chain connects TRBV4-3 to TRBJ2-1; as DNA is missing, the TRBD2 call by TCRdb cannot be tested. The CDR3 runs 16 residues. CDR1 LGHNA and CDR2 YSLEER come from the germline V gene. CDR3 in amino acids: CASSQDRRLEGNEQFF.

The CDR3 loop reads CASSPGQGVSPLHF. This sequence joins TRBV7-2 and TRBJ1-6; the TCRdb call, TRBD1, lacks DNA for checking. The length of the CDR3 is 14 residues. The germline V gene has CDR1 SGHTA and CDR2 FQGNSA.

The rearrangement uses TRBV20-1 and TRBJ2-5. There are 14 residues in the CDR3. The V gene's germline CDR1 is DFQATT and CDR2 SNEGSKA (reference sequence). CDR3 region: CSARMTSAHQTQYF.

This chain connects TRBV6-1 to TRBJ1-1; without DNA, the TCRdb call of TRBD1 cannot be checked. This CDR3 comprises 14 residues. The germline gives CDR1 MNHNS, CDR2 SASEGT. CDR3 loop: CASRVRGSNTEAFF.

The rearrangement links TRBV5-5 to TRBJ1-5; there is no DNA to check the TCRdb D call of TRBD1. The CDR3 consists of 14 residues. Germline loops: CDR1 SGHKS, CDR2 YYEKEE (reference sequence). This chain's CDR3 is CASSLHQGNQPQHF.

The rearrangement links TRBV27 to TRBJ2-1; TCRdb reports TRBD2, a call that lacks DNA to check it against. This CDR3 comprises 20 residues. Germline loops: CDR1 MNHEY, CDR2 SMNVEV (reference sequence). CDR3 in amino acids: CASSLSGTSDLPLVYNEQFF.

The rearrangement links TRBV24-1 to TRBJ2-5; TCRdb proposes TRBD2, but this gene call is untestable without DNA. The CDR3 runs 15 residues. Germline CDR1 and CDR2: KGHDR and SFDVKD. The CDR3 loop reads CATSDFGLGGETQYF.

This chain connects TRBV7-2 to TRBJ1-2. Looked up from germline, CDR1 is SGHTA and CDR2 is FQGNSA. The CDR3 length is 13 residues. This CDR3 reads CASSLGPGYGYTF.

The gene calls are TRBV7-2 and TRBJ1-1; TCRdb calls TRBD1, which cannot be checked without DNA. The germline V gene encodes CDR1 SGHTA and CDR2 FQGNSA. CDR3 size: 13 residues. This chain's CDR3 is CASSTTGSTEAFF. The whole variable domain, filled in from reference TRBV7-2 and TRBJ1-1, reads GAGVSQSPSNKVTEKGKDVELRCDPISGHTALYWYRQSLGQGLEFLIYFQGNSAPDKSGLPSDRFSAERTGGSVSTLTIQRTQQEDSAVYLCASSTTGSTEAFFGQGTRLTVV.

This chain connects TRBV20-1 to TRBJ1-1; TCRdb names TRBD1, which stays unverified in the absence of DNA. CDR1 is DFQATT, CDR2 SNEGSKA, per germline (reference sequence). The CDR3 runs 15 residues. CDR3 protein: CSARTGSLGDTEAFF.

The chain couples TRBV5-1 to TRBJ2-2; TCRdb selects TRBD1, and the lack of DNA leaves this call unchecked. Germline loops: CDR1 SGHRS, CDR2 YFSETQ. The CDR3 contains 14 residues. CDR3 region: CASSGVQGTGELFF.

The CDR3 region is CASSSLVVGNTIYF. The chain links TRBV6-5 to TRBJ1-3. The CDR3 is 14 amino acids. Germline V gene lookup returns CDR1 MNHEY and CDR2 SVGAGI.

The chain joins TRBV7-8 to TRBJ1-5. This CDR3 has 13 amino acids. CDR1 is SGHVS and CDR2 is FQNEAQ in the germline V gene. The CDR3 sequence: CASSLIESQPQHF.

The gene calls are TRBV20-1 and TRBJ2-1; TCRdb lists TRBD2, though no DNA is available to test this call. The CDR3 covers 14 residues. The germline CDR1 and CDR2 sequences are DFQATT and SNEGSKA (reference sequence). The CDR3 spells CSASKRGVYNEQFF.

The CDR3 region is CASSPGIMVRGEQFF. This sequence joins TRBV18 and TRBJ2-1; the TCRdb call, TRBD1, lacks DNA for checking. CDR1 is KGHSH and CDR2 is LQKENI in the germline V gene. The CDR3 length is 15 residues.

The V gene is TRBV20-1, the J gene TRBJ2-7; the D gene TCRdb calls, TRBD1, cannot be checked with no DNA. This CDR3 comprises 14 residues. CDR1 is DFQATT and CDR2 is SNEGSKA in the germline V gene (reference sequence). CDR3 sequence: CSAEGRGISYEQYF.